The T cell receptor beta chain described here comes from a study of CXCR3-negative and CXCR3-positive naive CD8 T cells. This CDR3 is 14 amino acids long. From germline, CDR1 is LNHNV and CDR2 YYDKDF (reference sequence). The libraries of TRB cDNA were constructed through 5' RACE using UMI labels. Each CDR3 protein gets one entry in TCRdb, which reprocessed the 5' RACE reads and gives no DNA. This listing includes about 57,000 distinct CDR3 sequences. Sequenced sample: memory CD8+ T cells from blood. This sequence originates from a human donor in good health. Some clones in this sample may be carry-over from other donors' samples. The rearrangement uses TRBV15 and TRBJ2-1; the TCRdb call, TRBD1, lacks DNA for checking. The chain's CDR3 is CATSTWDRGQEQFF.